Following are 27 T cell receptor beta chains from one sample sequenced in a study of response to subunit inactivated influenza vaccine. TCRdb fed the RT-PCR reads into MiXCR, producing one record per CDR3 protein. Here the sample spans hundreds of thousands of distinct CDR3 sequences, 10% to 15% being singletons. Here the sequenced sample was PBMCs from blood, taken roughly 6 weeks after vaccination. The receptor set was obtained from a man aged 50 to 59 who received an inactivated influenza vaccine.

V and J are TRBV9 and TRBJ2-5; 13 bases line up with TRBD2. V gave up 4 bases and J gave up 5 bases; unmatched junction bases: 14. Germline V gives CDR1 SGDLS, CDR2 YYNGEE. The CDR3 spans 18 residues. Here the CDR3 DNA reads TGTGCCAGCAGCATCACTAGCGGGAGGGCCAGCTTTAGGGAGACCCAGTACTTC. It encodes CASSITSGRASFRETQYF.

This clonotype occurred a few times. This chain joins TRBV5-1 and TRBJ2-5; 7 bases are shared with TRBD2. The J segment lost 6 bases and the V segment lost 1 base, leaving 9 bases of the junction unmatched. Germline-derived CDR1 and CDR2 are SGHRS and YFSETQ. The length of the CDR3 is 15 residues. CDR3 coding DNA: TGCGCCAGCAGCTTGAGATCGGGGGGAGGACAGACCCAGTACTTC. This translates into CASSLRSGGGQTQYF.

This sequence joins TRBV12-3 or TRBV12-4 and TRBJ1-5, with a tentative D call TRBD1 (5 bases). The CDR3 consists of 17 residues. Trimming took 1 base from V and 0 from J, leaving 13 bases between them. For the CDR3, the DNA is TGTGCCAGCAGTTTAGGTAGTAGTGGGACTAGCAATCAGCCCCAGCATTTT. Translated, it gives CASSLGSSGTSNQPQHF.

This clonotype has just a few counts. V is TRBV4-1 and J is TRBJ2-4; 7 bases fit TRBD1. The CDR3 is 14 amino acids. CDR1 MGHRA and CDR2 YSYEKL come from the germline V gene. Trimming removed 4 bases from V and 4 bases from J; junction bases left unmatched: 4. The chain's CDR3 is CASSRTGEKNIQYF. Here the CDR3 DNA reads TGCGCCAGCAGCCGTACAGGGGAGAAAAACATTCAGTACTTC.

J is TRBJ1-1 and V is TRBV29-1, with 7 bases fitting TRBD1. J was trimmed by 4 bases and V by 3 bases; bases with no gene match: 5. Germline CDR1 and CDR2: SQVTM and ANQGSEA. The CDR3 has 13 residues. CDR3 in amino acids: CSVEKQGGTEAFF. DNA for the CDR3: TGCAGCGTTGAGAAGCAGGGGGGCACTGAAGCTTTCTTT.

This clonotype was seen many times. This chain uses TRBV20-1 with TRBJ2-4; the D gene is possibly TRBD1 (6 bases). The CDR3 runs 14 residues. The V end lost 0 bases, the J end lost 0 bases, and 6 bases lay between the germline ends. CDR1 is DFQATT, CDR2 SNEGSKA, per germline (reference sequence). The CDR3 loop is CSAREGGAKNIQYF. CDR3 nucleotide sequence: TGCAGTGCTAGAGAAGGGGGAGCCAAAAACATTCAGTACTTC.

This clonotype was seen repeatedly, ten times or more. The CDR3 region is CASSQMDRVYEQYF. The CDR3 region has the DNA TGTGCCAGCTCACAGATGGACAGAGTCTACGAGCAGTACTTC. The chain couples TRBV18 to TRBJ2-7; D is perhaps TRBD1 (6 bases). The V and J ends lost 4 bases and 3 bases respectively, with 13 bases between them. The CDR3 runs 14 residues. CDR1 KGHSH and CDR2 LQKENI come from the germline V gene.

This chain links TRBV10-3 with TRBJ1-1, with D possibly matching TRBD1 (6 bases). V gave up 6 bases and J gave up 1 base, with 9 bases separating them. The CDR3 consists of 13 residues. Germline V lookup: CDR1 ENHRY, CDR2 SYGVKD. The chain's CDR3 is CAIRGQENTEAFF. The CDR3 coding sequence is TGTGCCATCAGGGGACAAGAGAACACTGAAGCTTTCTTT.

This clonotype was counted between two and nine times. V gene TRBV6-1 combines with J gene TRBJ2-7; possible D gene TRBD1, 5 bases. The length of the CDR3 is 14 residues. V lost 6 bases and J lost 2, with 14 bases in between. Germline CDR1 is MNHNS and CDR2 is SASEGT. The CDR3 coding sequence is TGTGCCAGCAGAACCATTGGACATACCTACGAGCAGTACTTC. Translating gives CASRTIGHTYEQYF.

The rearrangement joins TRBV12-2 to TRBJ2-7; the table names TRBD1, a call not compared with the DNA. TRBV12-2 constitutes a pseudogene. The CDR3 loop spans 18 amino acids. This CDR3 is CASRLASPGRIKAYEQYF. As DNA, the CDR3 is TGTGCAAGTCGCTTAGCTTCTCCGGGCAGGATCAAGGCATACGAGCAGTACTTC.

This clonotype was counted ten times or more. V usage is TRBV12-3 or TRBV12-4 and J usage is TRBJ2-3; D is possibly TRBD1 (6 bases). V lost 10 bases and J 3 bases, leaving 20 bases between the germline ends. The CDR3 contains 15 residues. CDR3 DNA: TGTGCCACCCTACAGGGTGGGACACGAACAGATACGCAGTATTTT. Translating it yields CATLQGGTRTDTQYF.

This clonotype was picked up many times. V gene TRBV12-3 or TRBV12-4 combines with J gene TRBJ1-5; 8 nucleotides line up with TRBD1. Losses at the gene ends were 4 bases for V and 2 bases for J; bases not matched to a gene: 10. The CDR3 is 17 amino acids. CDR3 in amino acids: CASSSAGVTGGNQPQHF. CDR3 in DNA: TGTGCCAGCAGTTCCGCGGGGGTGACAGGGGGCAATCAGCCCCAGCATTTT.

This clonotype was counted at least ten times. One end of the junction is discordant with germline, which a read error may explain. The DNA for the CDR3 is TGTGCCAGCAGTCTAGACAGGGGGCTTTACGAGCAGTACTTC. Protein: CASSLDRGLYEQYF. The chain recombines TRBV5-1 with TRBJ2-7, with TRBD1 matching over 10 bases. From germline, CDR1 is SGHRS and CDR2 YFSETQ. This CDR3 has 14 amino acids.

The chain is built from TRBV20-1 and TRBJ2-7; D remains ambiguous. The CDR3 contains 13 residues. CDR1 is DFQATT, CDR2 SNEGSKA, per germline (reference sequence). With 0 bases removed from V and 0 bases from J, the gap between germline ends came to 6 bases. The CDR3 sequence is CSARDYTSYEQYF. CDR3 sequence (DNA): TGCAGTGCTAGAGATTACACCTCCTACGAGCAGTACTTC.

This clonotype was detected only a few times. J is TRBJ1-1 and V is TRBV5-1; no clear D gene. CDR3 length equals 14 residues. Germline CDR1 and CDR2: SGHRS and YFSETQ. Trimming took 5 bases from V and 0 from J, leaving 11 bases between them. The CDR3 DNA reads TGCGCCAGCAGTAGCGACGGTCTGAACACTGAAGCTTTCTTT. Its protein product is CASSSDGLNTEAFF.

The V call is TRBV4-3, the J call TRBJ2-3; a possible D gene is TRBD2 (6 bases). The CDR3 is 13 amino acids. V lost 3 bases to trimming and J lost 6 bases, with 10 bases between them. The germline gives CDR1 LGHNA, CDR2 YSLEER. The CDR3 DNA is TGCGCCAGCAGCCATGGGGGGTTCGATACGCAGTATTTT. It encodes CASSHGGFDTQYF.

This clonotype was counted between two and nine times. The rearrangement joins TRBV6-1 to TRBJ1-4, with 8 bases identical to TRBD1. Looked up from germline, CDR1 is MNHNS and CDR2 is SASEGT. The J segment lost 7 bases and the V segment lost 6 bases, leaving 7 bases of the junction unmatched. The CDR3 is made up of 14 amino acids. This CDR3 reads CASRSTGEGEKLFF. The DNA of the CDR3 is TGTGCCAGCAGATCGACAGGGGAGGGTGAAAAACTGTTTTTT.

CDR3 sequence: CATSRGSATNEKLFF. CDR3 DNA sequence: TGTGCCACCAGCAGAGGTAGTGCAACTAATGAAAAACTGTTTTTT. The chain couples TRBV15 to TRBJ1-4; no firm D call. Germline CDR1 reads LNHNV; CDR2 reads YYDKDF (reference sequence). Trimming left V 1 base short and J 0 bases short, with 6 bases between. The CDR3 consists of 15 residues.

This clonotype occurred a few times. The J gene is TRBJ2-3, the V gene TRBV5-1; D may match TRBD1 or TRBD2 (5 bases each). V lost 0 bases and J lost 2, with 10 bases in between. Germline CDR1 reads SGHRS; CDR2 reads YFSETQ. There are 15 residues in the CDR3. CDR3: CASSLGIGTTDTQYF. The CDR3 DNA sequence: TGCGCCAGCAGCTTGGGTATAGGGACCACAGATACGCAGTATTTT.

The chain has TRBV18 and TRBJ2-3; D tentatively fits TRBD1 or TRBD2 (5 bases each). Per germline, CDR1 KGHSH and CDR2 LQKENI. Between the trimmed V and J ends, which lost 4 bases and 1 base, there was a span of 15 bases. This CDR3 has 16 amino acids. The CDR3 sequence is CASSLGRVVRTDTQYF. CDR3 bases: TGTGCCAGCTCACTGGGGCGGGTAGTTCGCACAGATACGCAGTATTTT.

This clonotype was found a few times. The J gene is TRBJ2-5, the V gene TRBV7-9, with D possibly TRBD2 on 5 matching bases. Trimming took 5 bases from V and 4 from J, leaving 8 bases between them. Germline V gives CDR1 SEHNR, CDR2 FQNEAQ (reference sequence). The CDR3 consists of 12 residues. In DNA form, the CDR3 reads TGTGCCAGCAGCGTGAGGGTAGAGACCCAGTACTTC. Protein sequence: CASSVRVETQYF.

This clonotype was seen at least ten times. The chain is built from TRBV29-1 and TRBJ1-6; 7 bases match TRBD1. The junction had 5 bases not matched to a gene; V was cut back by 6 bases and J by 6 bases. This CDR3 is built from 13 residues. CDR1 SQVTM and CDR2 ANQGSEA come from the germline V gene. The CDR3 spells CSVRTGFNSPLHF. The CDR3 nucleotides read TGCAGCGTCCGGACAGGTTTTAATTCACCCCTCCACTTT. Combining the CDR3 with reference TRBV29-1 and TRBJ1-6 gives the whole variable domain SAVISQKPSRDICQRGTSLTIQCQVDSQVTMMFWYRQQPGQSLTLIATANQGSEATYESGFVIDKFPISRPNLTFSTLTVSNMSPEDSSIYLCSVRTGFNSPLHFGNGTRLTVT.

The chain recombines TRBV7-2 with TRBJ2-2; 9 positions agree with TRBD1. Losses at the gene ends were 4 bases for V and 6 bases for J; bases not matched to a gene: 6. The CDR3 totals 15 residues. Germline V gene data show CDR1 as SGHTA and CDR2 as FQGNSA. CDR3 nucleotide sequence: TGTGCCAGCAGCTCGACAGGGGGAGTCCCCGGGGAGCTGTTTTTT. Residues: CASSSTGGVPGELFF.

In this sample, this clonotype turned up many times. The chain recombines TRBV6-2 or TRBV6-3 with TRBJ2-7; maybe TRBD1 (6 bases). Trimming removed 5 bases at V and 4 bases at J, with 15 bases between. Germline CDR1 MNHEY, CDR2 SVGEGT. The CDR3 loop spans 14 amino acids. The CDR3 sequence: CASSPPYRAYEQYF. The DNA for the CDR3 is TGTGCCAGCAGTCCCCCGTACAGGGCGTACGAGCAGTACTTC.

V usage is TRBV4-1 and J usage is TRBJ2-7, with D possibly being TRBD1 or TRBD2 (5 bases each). The germline V gene encodes CDR1 MGHRA and CDR2 YSYEKL. V was cut by 0 bases and J by 2 bases, with 17 bases left in between. The CDR3 runs 17 residues. CDR3: CASSQDLGKRGAYEQYF. CDR3 DNA: TGCGCCAGCAGCCAAGATTTAGGCAAACGGGGCGCCTACGAGCAGTACTTC.

This chain connects TRBV7-9 to TRBJ2-4, with 7 bases aligning to TRBD1. Germline CDR1 reads SEHNR; CDR2 reads FQNEAQ (reference sequence). V was pared by 5 bases and J by 7 bases, with 11 bases of the junction left unmatched. The CDR3 is 15 amino acids. CDR3 in DNA: TGTGCCAGCAGCCCCGTGACAGGGATGGAGAACATTCAGTACTTC. This gives the protein CASSPVTGMENIQYF.

This clonotype has at least ten counts. V and J are TRBV18 and TRBJ2-7; D remains ambiguous. V lost 6 bases to trimming and J lost 2 bases, with 17 bases between them. There are 15 residues in the CDR3. CDR1 and CDR2 (germline): KGHSH, LQKENI. The CDR3 DNA reads TGTGCCAGCTCTGTCGGATCCGGCCAGGCCTACGAGCAGTACTTC. Encoded protein: CASSVGSGQAYEQYF.